The 26 T cell receptor beta chains listed next were all sequenced from one sample in a study of blood T cell repertoires in COVID-19. The data were produced by immunoSEQ multiplex PCR, yet TCRdb's version contains in-frame clones alone and is incomplete. The table includes roughly 110,000 clones, roughly 84% detected once. The sample was peripheral blood. The origin of the receptors is a woman in her seventies who had recovered from COVID-19.

The chain couples TRBV18 to TRBJ1-1; D remains ambiguous. The CDR3 is 13 amino acids. Germline loops: CDR1 KGHSH, CDR2 LQKENI. V dropped 3 bases and J dropped 1 base, with 6 bases sitting between them. The CDR3 nucleotides are TGTGCCAGCTCACCGAGTTGGAACACTGAAGCTTTCTTT. This encodes CASSPSWNTEAFF.

The chain recombines TRBV5-1 with TRBJ2-3; 9 positions match TRBD1. CDR3 length: 16 residues. Trimming removed 0 bases from V and 3 bases from J; junction bases left unmatched: 5. CDR1 is SGHRS and CDR2 is YFSETQ in the germline V gene. The CDR3 bases are TGCGCCAGCAGCTTGGGGGTCGGGACAGGGACAGATACGCAGTATTTT. Residues: CASSLGVGTGTDTQYF.

The chain combines TRBV7-2 with TRBJ2-3; 11 positions match TRBD2. The CDR3 length is 18 residues. Per germline, CDR1 SGHTA and CDR2 FQGNSA. Trimming cost V 3 bases and J 0 bases; bases outside gene matches: 8. CDR3 DNA: TGTGCCAGCAGCTTTCGGCTAGCGGGAGGCCCGAGCACAGATACGCAGTATTTT. Amino acid sequence: CASSFRLAGGPSTDTQYF.

The chain couples TRBV5-6 to TRBJ1-5; TRBD1 might be the D (6 bases). Germline V lookup: CDR1 SGHDT, CDR2 YYEEEE. V lost 4 bases to trimming and J lost 4 bases, with 9 bases between them. This CDR3 is built from 13 residues. CDR3 in DNA: TGTGCCAGCAGCCAGCAGGGGAATCAGCCCCAGCATTTT. Its translation is CASSQQGNQPQHF.

V and J are TRBV18 and TRBJ2-2; tentative D call: TRBD1 (6 bases). V was cut by 5 bases and J by 0 bases, with 10 bases left in between. Germline V gene sequence: CDR1 KGHSH, CDR2 LQKENI. The CDR3 totals 15 residues. The CDR3 bases are TGTGCCAGCTCAACCCGGGACACGAACACCGGGGAGCTGTTTTTT. Translated, it gives CASSTRDTNTGELFF. The full variable domain, its missing parts supplied by reference TRBV18 and TRBJ2-2, is NAGVMQNPRHLVRRRGQEARLRCSPMKGHSHVYWYRQLPEEGLKFMVYLQKENIIDESGMPKERFSAEFPKEGPSILRIQQVVRGDSAAYFCASSTRDTNTGELFFGEGSRLTVL.

The chain carries TRBV5-4 and TRBJ1-4; D not resolved. The V and J ends lost 3 bases and 10 bases respectively, with 19 bases between them. CDR1 is SGHNT, CDR2 YYREEE, per germline (reference sequence). CDR3 length: 15 residues. The chain's CDR3 is CASSWAGRAVPKLFF. CDR3 nucleotides: TGTGCCAGCAGCTGGGCCGGGCGGGCGGTACCAAAACTGTTTTTT.

This chain links TRBV7-2 with TRBJ2-5; 7 nucleotides align to TRBD2. In germline, CDR1 is SGHTA, CDR2 FQGNSA. The V segment lost 3 bases and the J segment 2 bases; nucleotides outside the gene matches: 3. The CDR3 totals 14 residues. CDR3 residues: CASSFQGGQETQYF. For the CDR3, the DNA is TGTGCCAGCAGCTTCCAGGGAGGGCAAGAGACCCAGTACTTC.

This chain joins TRBV12-5 and TRBJ2-1, with D possibly matching TRBD2 (6 bases). Trimming stripped 7 bases from V and 5 bases from J, with 18 bases between. The CDR3 extends over 15 amino acids. The germline gives CDR1 LGHNT, CDR2 FRNRAP. CDR3 sequence reads: CASASRRRGNNEQFF. In DNA form, the CDR3 reads TGTGCTAGTGCCAGTAGGCGGCGGGGCAACAATGAGCAGTTCTTC.

The count of this clone is one. V gene TRBV21-1 combines with J gene TRBJ2-5; TRBD1, the table's D call, was not compared with the DNA. TRBV21-1 is labeled a pseudogene. CDR3 length: 16 residues. CDR3 in amino acids: CASSKEAGRRKETQYF. The CDR3 DNA sequence: TGTGCCAGCAGCAAAGAGGCAGGCCGCCGAAAAGAGACCCAGTACTTC.

This chain joins TRBV3-1 (or the pseudogene TRBV3-2) and TRBJ2-2; D might be TRBD2 (6 bases). The germline gives CDR1 LGHDT, CDR2 YNNKEL (reference sequence). This CDR3 spans 15 amino acids. V lost 4 bases and J lost 4, with 13 bases in between. CDR3 protein: CASSLRLGATGELFF. CDR3 in DNA: TGTGCCAGCAGCCTAAGACTAGGGGCCACCGGGGAGCTGTTTTTT.

The chain is built from TRBV24-1 and TRBJ2-5, with 7 bases that match TRBD1. Unmatched junction bases numbered 6, after V lost 1 base and J lost 5 bases. This CDR3 is built from 15 residues. Germline loops: CDR1 KGHDR, CDR2 SFDVKD. The CDR3 loop is CATSDFLQGIETQYF. In nucleotides, the CDR3 is TGTGCCACCAGTGATTTTCTACAGGGGATTGAGACCCAGTACTTC.

There are a few counts of this clone. The gene calls are TRBV11-1 and TRBJ2-1; weak D call: TRBD2 (6 bases). This CDR3 spans 16 amino acids. Per the germline V gene, CDR1 is SGHAT and CDR2 is FQDESV (reference sequence). Between the trimmed V and J ends, which lost 2 bases and 2 bases, there was a span of 13 bases. The CDR3 loop is CASSLPPGLAYNEQFF. The CDR3 bases are TGTGCCAGCAGCTTACCACCGGGACTGGCCTACAATGAGCAGTTCTTC.

The genes are TRBV2 and TRBJ1-2; TRBD1 matches 9 bases. There are 15 residues in the CDR3. The junction had 6 bases not matched to a gene; V was cut back by 5 bases and J by 2 bases. Germline loops: CDR1 SNHLY, CDR2 FYNNEI. CDR3 nucleotide sequence: TGTGCCAGCAGTCTACAGGGGGCGGGGAACTATGGCTACACCTTC. Its translation is CASSLQGAGNYGYTF.

This chain uses TRBV7-2 with TRBJ2-5; 7 bases are shared with TRBD2. The CDR3 is 14 amino acids. V dropped 5 bases and J dropped 5; count of bases not matched to a gene: 8. Germline V gives CDR1 SGHTA, CDR2 FQGNSA. The CDR3 is CASSTAGTTETQYF. The CDR3 DNA is TGTGCCAGCAGCACAGCCGGGACTACGGAGACCCAGTACTTC. Supplemented by reference TRBV7-2 and TRBJ2-5, the full variable domain reads GAGVSQSPSNKVTEKGKDVELRCDPISGHTALYWYRQSLGQGLEFLIYFQGNSAPDKSGLPSDRFSAERTGGSVSTLTIQRTQQEDSAVYLCASSTAGTTETQYFGPGTRLLVL.

The chain joins TRBV28 to TRBJ1-6; no firm D call. CDR1 MDHEN and CDR2 SYDVKM come from the germline V gene. V was pared by 2 bases and J by 9 bases, with 8 bases between. The CDR3 has 13 residues. The CDR3 coding sequence is TGTGCCAGCAGTTTACCCCCGGTTTCACCCCTCCACTTT. Protein product: CASSLPPVSPLHF.

The rearrangement uses TRBV6-1 and TRBJ2-7; D is possibly TRBD2 (6 bases). Trimming left V 2 bases short and J 3 bases short, with 11 bases between. Germline loops: CDR1 MNHNS, CDR2 SASEGT. The CDR3 has 14 amino acids. The CDR3 loop is CASSETGDGYEQYF. CDR3 coding DNA: TGTGCCAGCAGTGAAACGGGGGACGGCTACGAGCAGTACTTC.

The chain combines TRBV7-3 with TRBJ1-6; D remains unclear. V was clipped by 2 bases and J by 6 bases, with 11 bases between them. CDR1 and CDR2 from the germline V gene are SGHTA and FQGTGA. The CDR3 is 15 residues long. This chain's CDR3 is CASSLDPSVNSPLHF. In DNA form, the CDR3 reads TGTGCCAGCAGCTTAGATCCGTCAGTTAATTCACCCCTCCACTTT. Drawing the rest from reference TRBV7-3 and TRBJ1-6, the complete variable domain is GAGVSQTPSNKVTEKGKYVELRCDPISGHTALYWYRQSLGQGPEFLIYFQGTGAADDSGLPNDRFFAVRPEGSVSTLKIQRTERGDSAVYLCASSLDPSVNSPLHFGNGTRLTVT.

V is TRBV5-1 and J is TRBJ1-4; D is unclear. Germline CDR1 and CDR2: SGHRS and YFSETQ. The length of the CDR3 is 15 residues. Trimming shortened V by 0 bases and J by 12 bases, and 18 bases separated the two germline ends. CDR3 DNA sequence: TGCGCCAGCAGCTTGGCCGAGTCGGGTCAGGAGGAACTGTTTTTT. This sequence encodes CASSLAESGQEELFF.

This chain uses TRBV7-2 with TRBJ2-1, with a possible D match to TRBD2 (5 bases). This CDR3 comprises 14 residues. Germline CDR1 is SGHTA and CDR2 is FQGNSA. V was pared by 0 bases and J by 4 bases, with 7 bases between. The CDR3 coding sequence is TGTGCCAGCAGCTTAGCGAGGGAGTACAATGAGCAGTTCTTC. The encoded protein is CASSLAREYNEQFF.

The chain has TRBV11-2 and TRBJ1-5, with TRBD1 as a possible D gene (6 bases). Germline V gene lookup returns CDR1 SGHAT and CDR2 FQNNGV. Trimming shortened V by 5 bases and J by 2 bases, and 10 bases separated the two germline ends. This CDR3 region has 14 residues. The CDR3 nucleotides are TGTGCCAGCAGCGAGGGACACCGCAATCAGCCCCAGCATTTT. Residues: CASSEGHRNQPQHF.

The chain has TRBV27 and TRBJ2-7, with D possibly matching TRBD2 (7 bases). V was shortened by 6 bases and J by 11 bases, with 20 bases between the two germline ends. Per germline, CDR1 MNHEY and CDR2 SMNVEV (reference sequence). The CDR3 extends over 13 amino acids. Written as DNA, the CDR3 is TGTGCCAGCAGGAAATGGGCGGGAGAGGGGGAGTACTTC. Translation: CASRKWAGEGEYF.

This chain links TRBV6-1 with TRBJ2-7; D perhaps matches TRBD1 (6 bases). Trimming took 1 base from V and 2 from J, leaving 12 bases between them. This CDR3 region has 15 residues. Germline CDR1 and CDR2: MNHNS and SASEGT. In DNA, the CDR3 is TGTGCCAGCAGTGAAGGAAAGGGGGTAGCCTACGAGCAGTACTTC. Translation gives CASSEGKGVAYEQYF.

The rearrangement links TRBV18 to TRBJ1-3, with D perhaps TRBD1 (5 bases). The CDR3 sequence is 16 residues long. With 5 bases removed from V and 0 bases from J, the gap between germline ends came to 14 bases. Germline V gene data show CDR1 as KGHSH and CDR2 as LQKENI. CDR3 nucleotide sequence: TGTGCCAGCTCAACCCGGGACTCGATCTCTGGAAACACCATATATTTT. Translated: CASSTRDSISGNTIYF.

J is TRBJ1-1 and V is TRBV28; D is perhaps TRBD1 (5 bases). Trimming left V 3 bases short and J 6 bases short, with 14 bases between. Per the germline V gene, CDR1 is MDHEN and CDR2 is SYDVKM. The CDR3 totals 14 residues. CDR3 amino acids: CASSLVSGGAEAFF. The CDR3 DNA sequence: TGTGCCAGCAGTTTGGTGTCGGGGGGAGCTGAAGCTTTCTTT.

This clone was counted between two and nine times. The chain uses TRBV18 and TRBJ1-5, with a possible D match to TRBD1 (6 bases). The CDR3 runs to 16 residues. CDR1 and CDR2 from the germline V gene are KGHSH and LQKENI. Trimming took 3 bases from V and 4 from J, leaving 16 bases between them. CDR3 residues: CASSPSRQVRNQPQHF. In nucleotides, the CDR3 is TGTGCCAGCTCACCTTCCAGACAGGTGCGGAATCAGCCCCAGCATTTT.

The gene calls are TRBV2 and TRBJ1-1, with TRBD1 matching 8 bases. The germline V gene encodes CDR1 SNHLY and CDR2 FYNNEI. J was trimmed by 1 base and V by 3 bases; bases with no gene match: 1. This CDR3 comprises 14 residues. The CDR3 DNA reads TGTGCCAGCAGTGAGGACAGGGCGAACACTGAAGCTTTCTTT. Translating gives CASSEDRANTEAFF.